This T cell receptor (beta chain) was sequenced during a study of response to subunit inactivated influenza vaccine (dated by TCRdb to 2017 to 2018). Regarding the research as a whole: Deep quantitative T cell receptor repertoire profiling was used in the study to track responses to a trivalent subunit inactivated influenza vaccine.

Comments on this clonotype: What this receptor recognizes is not known. No much larger clonotype is one base removed from it; base qualities were not supplied.

Points the paper makes about the study in general: It was suggested by the authors that each seasonal influenza vaccination may recruit only a limited number of new T cells.

The CDR3 spans 13 residues, from the cysteine through the phenylalanine. Here the CDR3 DNA is all that survives: 39 bases in frame from base 1. The V and J ends are trimmed by 4 bases and 9 bases, leaving 16 bases between them. The germline V gene encodes CDR1 SGHTA and CDR2 FQGNSA. The method was RT-PCR. Sequencing took place on an Illumina HiSeq 2500. Clones were called with MiXCR by TCRdb after fastp trimmed the public reads at Q25, and only in-frame beta chains were retained. Each entry merges the rows of one CDR3 protein and shows their most common DNA and genes. This sample is represented by about 650,000 distinct CDR3 sequences; 15% to 18% of them were singletons. The top ten clones comprise more than 9% of the sample.

This TCR was recovered from a man between 50 and 59 years old who received an inactivated influenza vaccine. Donor details come from another sample of the same person, matched by shared clones. The chain is made from TRBV7-2 and TRBJ2-7; no D gene call is confident. The sequencing here drew on PBMCs from blood, taken roughly 13 days after vaccination. Read as DNA, the sequence is TGTGCCAGCAGCTCTGTGTCGGCCGGTGGGCAGTACTTC. Its amino acids are CASSSVSAGGQYF.